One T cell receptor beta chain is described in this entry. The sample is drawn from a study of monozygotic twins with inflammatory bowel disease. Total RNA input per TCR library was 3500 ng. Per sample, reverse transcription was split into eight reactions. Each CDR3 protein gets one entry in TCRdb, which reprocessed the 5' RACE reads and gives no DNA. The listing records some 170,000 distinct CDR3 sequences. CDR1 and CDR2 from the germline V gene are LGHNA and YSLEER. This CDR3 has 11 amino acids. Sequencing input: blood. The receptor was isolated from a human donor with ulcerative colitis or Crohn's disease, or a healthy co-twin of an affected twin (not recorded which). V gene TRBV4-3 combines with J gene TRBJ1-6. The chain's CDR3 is CASSQEGPLHF.